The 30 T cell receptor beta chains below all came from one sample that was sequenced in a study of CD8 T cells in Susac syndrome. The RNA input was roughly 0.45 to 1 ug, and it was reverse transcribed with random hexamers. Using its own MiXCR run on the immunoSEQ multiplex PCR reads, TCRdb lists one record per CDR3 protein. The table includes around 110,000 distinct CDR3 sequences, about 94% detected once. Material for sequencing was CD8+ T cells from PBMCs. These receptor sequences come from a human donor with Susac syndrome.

The CDR3 region is CASSVAGTGSLTDTQYF. DNA for the CDR3: TGTGCCAGCAGCGTAGCCGGGACAGGGAGCCTCACAGATACGCAGTATTTT. This chain connects TRBV9 to TRBJ2-3; 9 nucleotides align to TRBD1. The CDR3 is 17 residues long. V shed 0 bases, J shed 2 bases, and the junction held 7 bases outside the gene matches. Germline CDR1 is SGDLS and CDR2 is YYNGEE. Full variable domain (rest looked up from reference TRBV9 and TRBJ2-3): DSGVTQTPKHLITATGQRVTLRCSPRSGDLSVYWYQQSLDQGLQFLIQYYNGEERAKGNILERFSAQQFPDLHSELNLSSLELGDSALYFCASSVAGTGSLTDTQYFGPGTRLTVL.

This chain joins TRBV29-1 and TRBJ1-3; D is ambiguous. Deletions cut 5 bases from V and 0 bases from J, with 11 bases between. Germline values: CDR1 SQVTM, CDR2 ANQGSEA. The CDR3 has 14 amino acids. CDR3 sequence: CSVTDGSSGNTIYF. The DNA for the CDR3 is TGCAGCGTTACTGACGGGAGCTCTGGAAACACCATATATTTT.

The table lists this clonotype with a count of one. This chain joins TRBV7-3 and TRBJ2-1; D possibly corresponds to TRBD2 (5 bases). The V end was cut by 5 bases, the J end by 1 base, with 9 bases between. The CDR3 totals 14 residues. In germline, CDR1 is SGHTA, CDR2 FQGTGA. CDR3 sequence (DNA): TGTGCCAGCAGCCCGTCGGGGTCCTACAATGAGCAGTTCTTC. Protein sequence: CASSPSGSYNEQFF. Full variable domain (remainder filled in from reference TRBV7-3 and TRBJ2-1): GAGVSQTPSNKVTEKGKYVELRCDPISGHTALYWYRQSLGQGPEFLIYFQGTGAADDSGLPNDRFFAVRPEGSVSTLKIQRTERGDSAVYLCASSPSGSYNEQFFGPGTRLTVL.

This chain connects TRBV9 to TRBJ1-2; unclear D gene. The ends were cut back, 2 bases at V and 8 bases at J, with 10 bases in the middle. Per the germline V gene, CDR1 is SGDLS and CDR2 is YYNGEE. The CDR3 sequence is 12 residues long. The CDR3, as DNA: TGTGCCAGCAGCGTGAGTGGCGGCGGCTACACCTTC. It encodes CASSVSGGGYTF.

DNA for the CDR3: TGTGCCAGCAGCCAAGTCCTGACAGATAATTCACCCCTCCACTTT. Residues: CASSQVLTDNSPLHF. This sequence joins TRBV4-2 and TRBJ1-6; D is perhaps TRBD1 (5 bases). CDR1 and CDR2 from the germline V gene are LGHNA and YNFKEQ. Trimming left V 1 base short and J 5 bases short, with 9 bases between. This CDR3 has 15 residues.

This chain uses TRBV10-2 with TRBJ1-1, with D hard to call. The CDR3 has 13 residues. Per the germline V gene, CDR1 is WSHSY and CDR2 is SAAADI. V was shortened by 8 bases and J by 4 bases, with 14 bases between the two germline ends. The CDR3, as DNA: TGCGCCAGCCTTCGAGGGAGCGGCACTGAAGCTTTCTTT. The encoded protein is CASLRGSGTEAFF.

The DNA of the CDR3 is TGTGCCAGCAGTTATGGACGGGGGCCATCCCAGTACTTC. Amino acids: CASSYGRGPSQYF. This sequence joins TRBV6-2 or TRBV6-3 and TRBJ2-5; tentatively, D is TRBD1 or TRBD2 (6 bases each). Germline CDR1 and CDR2: MNHEY and SVGEGT. The ends were cut back, 3 bases at V and 9 bases at J, with 14 bases in the middle. This CDR3 contains 13 residues.

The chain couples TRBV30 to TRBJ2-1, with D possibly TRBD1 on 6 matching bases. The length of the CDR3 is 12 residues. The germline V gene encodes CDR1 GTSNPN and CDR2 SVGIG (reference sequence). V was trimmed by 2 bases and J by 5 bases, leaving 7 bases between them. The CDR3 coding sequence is TGTGCCTGGAGTTGGGACAACAATGAGCAGTTCTTC. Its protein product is CAWSWDNNEQFF. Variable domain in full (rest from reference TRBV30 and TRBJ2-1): SQTIHQWPATLVQPVGSPLSLECTVEGTSNPNLYWYRQAAGRGLQLLFYSVGIGQISSEVPQNLSASRPQDRQFILSSKKLLLSDSGFYLCAWSWDNNEQFFGPGTRLTVL.

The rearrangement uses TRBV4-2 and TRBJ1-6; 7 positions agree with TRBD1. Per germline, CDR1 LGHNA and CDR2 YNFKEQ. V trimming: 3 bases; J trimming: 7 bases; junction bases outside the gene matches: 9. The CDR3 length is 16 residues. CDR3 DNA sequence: TGTGCCAGCAGCCACCTAGACAGGGCGAGGAATTCACCCCTCCACTTT. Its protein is CASSHLDRARNSPLHF.

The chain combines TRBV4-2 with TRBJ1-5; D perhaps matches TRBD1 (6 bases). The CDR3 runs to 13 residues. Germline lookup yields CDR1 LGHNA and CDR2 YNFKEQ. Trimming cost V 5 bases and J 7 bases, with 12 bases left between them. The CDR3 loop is CASSAEGVQPQHF. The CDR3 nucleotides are TGTGCCAGCAGCGCTGAGGGGGTACAGCCCCAGCATTTT.

The CDR3 here is CASSPGQGVNYGYTF. CDR3 sequence (DNA): TGTGCCAGCAGTCCTGGACAGGGGGTTAACTATGGCTACACCTTC. The V gene is TRBV27, the J gene TRBJ1-2; 10 positions agree with TRBD1. The germline V gene encodes CDR1 MNHEY and CDR2 SMNVEV (reference sequence). This CDR3 region has 15 residues. The V gene end was trimmed by 5 bases and the J gene end by 1 base; junction bases not matched to a gene: 4.

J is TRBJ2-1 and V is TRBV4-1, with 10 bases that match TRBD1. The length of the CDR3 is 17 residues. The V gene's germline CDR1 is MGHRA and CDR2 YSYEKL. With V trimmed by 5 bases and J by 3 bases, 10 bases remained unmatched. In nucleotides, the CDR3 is TGCGCCAGCAGCTCCCGCTACGGGACAGGGGACTACAATGAGCAGTTCTTC. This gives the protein CASSSRYGTGDYNEQFF.

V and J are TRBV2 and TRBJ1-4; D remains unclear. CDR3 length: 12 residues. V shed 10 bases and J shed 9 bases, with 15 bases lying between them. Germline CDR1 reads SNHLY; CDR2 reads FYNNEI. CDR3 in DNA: TGTGCCACCTACACGGGAGCGCAAAAACTGTTTTTT. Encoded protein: CATYTGAQKLFF.

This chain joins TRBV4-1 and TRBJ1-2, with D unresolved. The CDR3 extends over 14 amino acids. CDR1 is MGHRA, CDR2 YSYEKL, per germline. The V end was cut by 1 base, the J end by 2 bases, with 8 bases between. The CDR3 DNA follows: TGCGCCAGCAGCCAAGTTACCTCGAACTATGGCTACACCTTC. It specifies CASSQVTSNYGYTF.

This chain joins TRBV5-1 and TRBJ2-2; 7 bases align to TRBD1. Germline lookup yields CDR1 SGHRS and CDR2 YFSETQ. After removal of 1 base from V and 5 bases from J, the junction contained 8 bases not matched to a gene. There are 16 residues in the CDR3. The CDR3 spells CASSLRVTGTTGELFF. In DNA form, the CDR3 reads TGCGCCAGCAGCTTGCGAGTGACAGGGACAACCGGGGAGCTGTTTTTT.

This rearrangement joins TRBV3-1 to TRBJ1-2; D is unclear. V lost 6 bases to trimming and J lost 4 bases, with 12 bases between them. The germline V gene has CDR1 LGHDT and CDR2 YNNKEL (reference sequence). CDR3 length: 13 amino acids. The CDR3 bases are TGTGCCAGCAGTTCCGACAACATCTATGGCTACACCTTC. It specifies CASSSDNIYGYTF.

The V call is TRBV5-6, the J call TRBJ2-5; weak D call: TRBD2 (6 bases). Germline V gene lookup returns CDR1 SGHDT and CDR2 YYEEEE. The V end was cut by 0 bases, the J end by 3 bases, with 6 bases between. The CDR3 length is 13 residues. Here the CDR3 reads CASSLGGEETQYF. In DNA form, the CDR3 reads TGTGCCAGCAGCTTGGGCGGGGAAGAGACCCAGTACTTC.

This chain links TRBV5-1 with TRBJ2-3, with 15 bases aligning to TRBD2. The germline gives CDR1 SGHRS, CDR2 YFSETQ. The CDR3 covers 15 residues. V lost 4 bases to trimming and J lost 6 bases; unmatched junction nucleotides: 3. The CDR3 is CASSRTSGGEDTQYF. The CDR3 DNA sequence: TGCGCCAGCAGCCGGACTAGCGGGGGGGAGGATACGCAGTATTTT.

The CDR3 DNA reads TGTGCCAGCAGCGTAGGACACTCCCCAGGGACCCAGTACTTC. Protein sequence: CASSVGHSPGTQYF. The chain joins TRBV9 to TRBJ2-5, with D unclear. The germline V gene encodes CDR1 SGDLS and CDR2 YYNGEE. The CDR3 has 14 residues. The ends were cut back, 0 bases at V and 7 bases at J, with 13 bases in the middle.

The CDR3 here is CSVVLAGGPHEQYF. Written as DNA, the CDR3 is TGCAGTGTTGTATTAGCGGGGGGGCCCCACGAGCAGTACTTC. The chain has TRBV20-1 and TRBJ2-7, with 11 bases that match TRBD2. The CDR3 has 14 amino acids. CDR1 is DFQATT, CDR2 SNEGSKA, per germline (reference sequence). V lost 7 bases and J lost 5; bases outside the gene matches: 10.

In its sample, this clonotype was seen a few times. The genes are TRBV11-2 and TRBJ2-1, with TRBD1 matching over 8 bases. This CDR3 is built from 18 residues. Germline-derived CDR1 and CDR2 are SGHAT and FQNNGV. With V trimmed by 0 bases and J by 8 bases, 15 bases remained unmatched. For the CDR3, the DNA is TGTGCCAGCAGCTTAGATTATCGGCTCGAGACAGGGGTATATGAGCAGTTCTTC. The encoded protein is CASSLDYRLETGVYEQFF.

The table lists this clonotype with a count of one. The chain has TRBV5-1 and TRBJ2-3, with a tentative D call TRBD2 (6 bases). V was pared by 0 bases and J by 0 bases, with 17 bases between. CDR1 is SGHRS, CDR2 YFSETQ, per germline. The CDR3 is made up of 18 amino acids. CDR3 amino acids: CASSLEGGGLTSTDTQYF. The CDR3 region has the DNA TGCGCCAGCAGCTTGGAGGGCGGAGGGCTCACTAGCACAGATACGCAGTATTTT.

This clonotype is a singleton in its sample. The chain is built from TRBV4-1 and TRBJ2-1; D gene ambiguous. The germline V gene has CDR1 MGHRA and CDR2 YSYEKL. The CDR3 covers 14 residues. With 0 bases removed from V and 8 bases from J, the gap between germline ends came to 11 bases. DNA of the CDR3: TGCGCCAGCAGCCAAGAAATCGAGGTGGATGAGCAGTTCTTC. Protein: CASSQEIEVDEQFF.

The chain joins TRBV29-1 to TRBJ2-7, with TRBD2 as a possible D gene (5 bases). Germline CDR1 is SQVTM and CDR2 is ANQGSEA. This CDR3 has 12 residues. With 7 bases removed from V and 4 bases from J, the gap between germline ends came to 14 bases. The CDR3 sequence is CSGSGNGYEQYF. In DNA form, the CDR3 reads TGCAGCGGATCGGGGAACGGTTACGAGCAGTACTTC.

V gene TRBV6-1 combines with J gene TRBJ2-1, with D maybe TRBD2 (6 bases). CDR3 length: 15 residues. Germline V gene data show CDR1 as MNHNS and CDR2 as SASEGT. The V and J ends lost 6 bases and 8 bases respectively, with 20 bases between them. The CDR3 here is CASRNGGPPLDEQFF. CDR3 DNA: TGTGCCAGCAGGAATGGAGGGCCACCCTTGGATGAGCAGTTCTTC.

CDR3 coding DNA: TGTGCCAGCAGCAAGACTAGCGGGGGGGCTGACGAGCAGTACTTC. Amino acid sequence: CASSKTSGGADEQYF. This chain uses TRBV7-2 with TRBJ2-7; TRBD2 aligns across 14 bases. V shed 5 bases, J shed 5 bases, and the junction held 5 bases outside the gene matches. Germline V gene data show CDR1 as SGHTA and CDR2 as FQGNSA. This CDR3 has 15 residues.

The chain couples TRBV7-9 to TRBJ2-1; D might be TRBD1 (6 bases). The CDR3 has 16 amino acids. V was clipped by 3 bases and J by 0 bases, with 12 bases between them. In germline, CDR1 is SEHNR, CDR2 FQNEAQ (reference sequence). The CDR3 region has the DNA TGTGCCAGCAGCTTGACAGGTCCCAGCTCCTACAATGAGCAGTTCTTC. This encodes CASSLTGPSSYNEQFF.

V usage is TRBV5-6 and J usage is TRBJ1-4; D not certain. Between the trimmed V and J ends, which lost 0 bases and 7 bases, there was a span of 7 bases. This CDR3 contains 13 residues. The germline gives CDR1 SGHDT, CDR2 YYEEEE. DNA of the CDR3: TGTGCCAGCAGCTTGGGAAGCACTGAAAAACTGTTTTTT. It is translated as CASSLGSTEKLFF.

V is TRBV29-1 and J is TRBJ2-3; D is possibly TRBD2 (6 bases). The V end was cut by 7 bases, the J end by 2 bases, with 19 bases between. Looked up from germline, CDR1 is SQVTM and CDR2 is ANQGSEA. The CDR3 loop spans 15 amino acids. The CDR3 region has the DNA TGCAGCGCAGGCGCGGGGCCCTACTCCACAGATACGCAGTATTTT. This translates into CSAGAGPYSTDTQYF.

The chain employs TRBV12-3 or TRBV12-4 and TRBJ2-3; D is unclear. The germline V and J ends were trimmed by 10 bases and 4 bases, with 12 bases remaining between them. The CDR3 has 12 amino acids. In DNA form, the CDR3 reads TGTGCCACCACTGATAGGGCAGATACGCAGTATTTT. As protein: CATTDRADTQYF.